This TCR beta chain was captured by sequencing in a study of response to subunit inactivated influenza vaccine. MiXCR was run by TCRdb on the RT-PCR reads, yielding one entry per CDR3 protein. This sample has some 300,000 distinct CDR3 sequences, with 22% found just once. The table lists this clonotype with many counts. The source of this sequence is a man between 50 and 69 years old who received an inactivated influenza vaccine. Here the sequenced sample was PBMCs from blood, taken roughly 20 months after vaccination.

The CDR3 protein is CASAKPRTGDTEAFF. CDR3 nucleotide sequence: TGTGCCAGCGCTAAACCCCGGACAGGGGACACTGAAGCTTTCTTT. The chain carries TRBV12-3 or TRBV12-4 and TRBJ1-1; TRBD1 matches 9 bases. V lost 8 bases to trimming and J lost 3 bases; unmatched junction nucleotides: 10. This CDR3 is 15 amino acids long.